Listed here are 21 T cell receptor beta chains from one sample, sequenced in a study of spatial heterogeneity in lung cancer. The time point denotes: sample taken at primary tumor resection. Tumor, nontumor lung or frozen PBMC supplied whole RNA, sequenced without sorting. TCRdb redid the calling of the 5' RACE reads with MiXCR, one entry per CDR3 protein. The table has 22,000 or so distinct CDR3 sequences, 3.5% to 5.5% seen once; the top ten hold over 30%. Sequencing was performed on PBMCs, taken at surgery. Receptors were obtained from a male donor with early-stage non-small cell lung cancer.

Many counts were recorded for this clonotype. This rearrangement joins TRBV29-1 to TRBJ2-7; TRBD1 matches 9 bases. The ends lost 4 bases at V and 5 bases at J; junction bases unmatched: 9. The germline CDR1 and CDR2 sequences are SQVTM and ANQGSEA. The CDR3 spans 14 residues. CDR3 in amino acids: CSVGLGQGGDEQYF. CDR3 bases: TGCAGCGTTGGCCTGGGACAGGGTGGCGACGAGCAGTACTTC.

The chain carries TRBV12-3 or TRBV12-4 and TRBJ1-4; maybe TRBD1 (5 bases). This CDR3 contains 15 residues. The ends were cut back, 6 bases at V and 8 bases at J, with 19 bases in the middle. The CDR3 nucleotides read TGTGCCAGCAGACCCCACAGGCCCCCACGCGAAAAACTGTTTTTT. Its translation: CASRPHRPPREKLFF.

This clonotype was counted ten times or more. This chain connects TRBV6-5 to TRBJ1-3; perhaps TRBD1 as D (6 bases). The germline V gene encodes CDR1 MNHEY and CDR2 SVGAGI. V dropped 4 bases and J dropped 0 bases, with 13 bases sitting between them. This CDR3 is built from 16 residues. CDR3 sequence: CASSSRGQASGNTIYF. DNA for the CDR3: TGTGCCAGCAGTTCCCGGGGACAAGCCTCTGGAAACACCATATATTTT.

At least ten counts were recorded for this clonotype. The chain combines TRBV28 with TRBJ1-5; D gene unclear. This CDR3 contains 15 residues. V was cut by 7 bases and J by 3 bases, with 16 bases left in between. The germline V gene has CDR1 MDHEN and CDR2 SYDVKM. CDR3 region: CASNLGTGYNQPQHF. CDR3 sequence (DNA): TGTGCCAGCAACTTAGGAACGGGATACAATCAGCCCCAGCATTTT.

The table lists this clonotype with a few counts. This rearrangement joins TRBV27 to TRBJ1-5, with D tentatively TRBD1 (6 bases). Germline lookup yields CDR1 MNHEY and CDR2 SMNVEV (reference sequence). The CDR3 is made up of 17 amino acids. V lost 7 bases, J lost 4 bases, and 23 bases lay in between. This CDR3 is CASNPKLDSSSNQPQHF. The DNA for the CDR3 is TGTGCCAGCAACCCGAAATTGGACAGTTCGAGTAATCAGCCCCAGCATTTT.

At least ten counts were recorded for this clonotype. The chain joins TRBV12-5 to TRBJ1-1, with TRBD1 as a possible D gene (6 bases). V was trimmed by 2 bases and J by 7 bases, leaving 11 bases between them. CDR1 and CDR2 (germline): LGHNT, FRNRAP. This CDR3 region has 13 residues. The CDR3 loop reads CASGLQGNFEAFF. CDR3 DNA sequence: TGTGCTAGTGGTTTGCAGGGGAACTTTGAAGCTTTCTTT.

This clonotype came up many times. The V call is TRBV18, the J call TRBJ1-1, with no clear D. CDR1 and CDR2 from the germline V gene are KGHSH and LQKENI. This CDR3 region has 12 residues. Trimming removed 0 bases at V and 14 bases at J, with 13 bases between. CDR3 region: CASSPPEFVVFF. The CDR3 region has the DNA TGTGCCAGCTCACCACCGGAATTCGTCGTCTTCTTT.

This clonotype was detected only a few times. The CDR3 region is CASSRRAGTQETQYF. The CDR3 DNA follows: TGTGCCAGCAGTCGAAGGGCCGGGACGCAGGAGACCCAGTACTTC. The gene calls are TRBV27 and TRBJ2-5; tentatively, D is TRBD1 or TRBD2 (5 bases each). The CDR3 consists of 15 residues. V was clipped by 5 bases and J by 5 bases, with 18 bases between them. Looked up from germline, CDR1 is MNHEY and CDR2 is SMNVEV (reference sequence).

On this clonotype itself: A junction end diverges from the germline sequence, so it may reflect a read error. The CDR3 DNA follows: TGCGCCAGCAGCTTGGGGGACAACAATCAGCCCCATCATTTT. Protein sequence: CASSLGDNNQPHHF. The chain recombines TRBV5-1 with TRBJ1-5; D possibly corresponds to TRBD1 (6 bases). This CDR3 has 14 amino acids. The germline V gene encodes CDR1 SGHRS and CDR2 YFSETQ.

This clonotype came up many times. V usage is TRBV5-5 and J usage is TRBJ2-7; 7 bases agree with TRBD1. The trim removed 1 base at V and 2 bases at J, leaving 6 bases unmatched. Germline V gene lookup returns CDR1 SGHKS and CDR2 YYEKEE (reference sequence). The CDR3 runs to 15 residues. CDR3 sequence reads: CASSLSGTVTYEQYF. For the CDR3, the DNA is TGTGCCAGCAGCTTGTCCGGGACAGTTACCTACGAGCAGTACTTC.

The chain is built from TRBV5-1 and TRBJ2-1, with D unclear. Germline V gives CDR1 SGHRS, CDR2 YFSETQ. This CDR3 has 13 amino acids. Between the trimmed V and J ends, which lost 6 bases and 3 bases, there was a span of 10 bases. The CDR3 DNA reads TGCGCCAGCAAGGGATCCTACTACAATGAGCAGTTCTTC. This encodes CASKGSYYNEQFF.

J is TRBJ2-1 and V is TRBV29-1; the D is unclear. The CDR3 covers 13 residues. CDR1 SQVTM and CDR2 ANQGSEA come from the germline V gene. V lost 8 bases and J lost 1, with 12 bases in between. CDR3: CSLAGRSYNEQFF. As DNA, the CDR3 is TGCAGCCTTGCTGGCAGATCCTACAATGAGCAGTTCTTC.

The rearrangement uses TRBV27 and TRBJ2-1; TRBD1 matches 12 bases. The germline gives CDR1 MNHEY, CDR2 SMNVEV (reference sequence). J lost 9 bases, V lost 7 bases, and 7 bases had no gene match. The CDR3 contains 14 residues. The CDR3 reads CASNRDRGPVEQFF. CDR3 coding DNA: TGTGCCAGCAACCGGGACAGGGGGCCGGTTGAGCAGTTCTTC.

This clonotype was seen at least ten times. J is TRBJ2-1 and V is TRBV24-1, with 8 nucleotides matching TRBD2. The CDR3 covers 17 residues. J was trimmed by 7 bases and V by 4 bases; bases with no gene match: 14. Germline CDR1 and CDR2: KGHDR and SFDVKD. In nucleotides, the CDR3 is TGTGCCACCAGTGACTCTCTACCCAGCGGGGGTATGAATGAGCAGTTCTTC. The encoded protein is CATSDSLPSGGMNEQFF.

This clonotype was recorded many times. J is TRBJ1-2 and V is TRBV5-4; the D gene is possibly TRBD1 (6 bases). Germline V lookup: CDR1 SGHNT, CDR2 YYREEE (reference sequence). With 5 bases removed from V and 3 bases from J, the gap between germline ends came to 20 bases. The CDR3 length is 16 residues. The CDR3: CASRNPQDSRDYGYTF. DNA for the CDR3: TGTGCCAGCAGAAACCCCCAGGACAGTCGCGACTATGGCTACACCTTC.

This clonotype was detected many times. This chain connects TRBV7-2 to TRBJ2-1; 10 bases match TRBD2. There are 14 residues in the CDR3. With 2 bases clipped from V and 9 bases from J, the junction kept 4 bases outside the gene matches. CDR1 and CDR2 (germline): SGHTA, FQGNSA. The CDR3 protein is CASSLRSGRVEQFF. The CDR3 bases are TGTGCCAGCAGCTTACGAAGCGGGAGGGTTGAGCAGTTCTTC.

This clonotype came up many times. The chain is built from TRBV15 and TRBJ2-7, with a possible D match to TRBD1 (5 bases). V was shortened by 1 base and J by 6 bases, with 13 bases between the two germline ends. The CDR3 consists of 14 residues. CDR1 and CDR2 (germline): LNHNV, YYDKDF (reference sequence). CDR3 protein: CATSRGLQVPEQYF. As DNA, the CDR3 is TGTGCCACCAGCAGAGGGTTACAGGTCCCCGAGCAGTACTTC. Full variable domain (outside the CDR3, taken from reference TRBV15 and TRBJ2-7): DAMVIQNPRYQVTQFGKPVTLSCSQTLNHNVMYWYQQKSSQAPKLLFHYYDKDFNNEADTPDNFQSRRPNTSFCFLDIRSPGLGDTAMYLCATSRGLQVPEQYFGPGTRLTVT.

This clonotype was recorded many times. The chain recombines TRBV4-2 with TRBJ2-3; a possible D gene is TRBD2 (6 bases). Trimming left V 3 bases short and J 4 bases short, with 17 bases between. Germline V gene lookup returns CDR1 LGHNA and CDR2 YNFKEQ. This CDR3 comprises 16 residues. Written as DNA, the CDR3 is TGTGCCAGCAGCCAGGCATGGCGGGAAGGCGCAGATACGCAGTATTTT. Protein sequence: CASSQAWREGADTQYF.

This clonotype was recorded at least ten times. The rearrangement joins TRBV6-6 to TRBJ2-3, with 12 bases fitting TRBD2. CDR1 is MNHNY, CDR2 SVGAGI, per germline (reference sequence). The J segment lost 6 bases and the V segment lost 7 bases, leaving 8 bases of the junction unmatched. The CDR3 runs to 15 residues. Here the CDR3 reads CASNGGLAGVDTQYF. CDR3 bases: TGTGCCAGCAACGGGGGACTAGCGGGTGTTGATACGCAGTATTTT.

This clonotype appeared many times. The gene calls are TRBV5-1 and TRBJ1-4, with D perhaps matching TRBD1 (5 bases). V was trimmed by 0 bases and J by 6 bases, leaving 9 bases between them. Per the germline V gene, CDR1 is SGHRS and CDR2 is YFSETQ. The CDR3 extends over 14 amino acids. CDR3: CASSLAGGDEKLFF. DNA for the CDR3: TGCGCCAGCAGCTTGGCGGGGGGTGATGAAAAACTGTTTTTT.

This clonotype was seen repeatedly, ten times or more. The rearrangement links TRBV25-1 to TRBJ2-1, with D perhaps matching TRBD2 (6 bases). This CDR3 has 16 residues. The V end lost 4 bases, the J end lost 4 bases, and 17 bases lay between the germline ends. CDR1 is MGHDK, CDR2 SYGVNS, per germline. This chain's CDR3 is CASSVGGNGRYNEQFF. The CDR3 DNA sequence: TGTGCCAGCAGTGTGGGGGGTAACGGCCGATACAATGAGCAGTTCTTC.